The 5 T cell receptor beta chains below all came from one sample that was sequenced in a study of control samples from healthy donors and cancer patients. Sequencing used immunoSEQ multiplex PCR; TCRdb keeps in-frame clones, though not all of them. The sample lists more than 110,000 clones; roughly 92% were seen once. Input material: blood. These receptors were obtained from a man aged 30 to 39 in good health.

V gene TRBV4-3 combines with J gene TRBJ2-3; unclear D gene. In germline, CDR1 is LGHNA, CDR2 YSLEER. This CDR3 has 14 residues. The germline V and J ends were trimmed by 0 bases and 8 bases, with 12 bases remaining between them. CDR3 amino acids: CASSQEVDQATQYF. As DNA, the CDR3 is TGCGCCAGCAGCCAAGAAGTAGATCAGGCTACGCAGTATTTT.

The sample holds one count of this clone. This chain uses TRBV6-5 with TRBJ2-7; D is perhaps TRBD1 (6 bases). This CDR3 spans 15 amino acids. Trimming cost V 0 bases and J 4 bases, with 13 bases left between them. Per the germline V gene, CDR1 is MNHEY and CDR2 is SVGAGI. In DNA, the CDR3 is TGTGCCAGCAGTTACTCCTCAACAGGGTCTTACGAGCAGTACTTC. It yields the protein CASSYSSTGSYEQYF.

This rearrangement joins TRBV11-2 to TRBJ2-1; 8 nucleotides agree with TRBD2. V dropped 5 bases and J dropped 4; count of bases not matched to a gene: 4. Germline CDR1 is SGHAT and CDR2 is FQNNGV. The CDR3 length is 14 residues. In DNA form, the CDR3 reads TGTGCCAGCAGCCTGAGCGGGAGTTACAATGAGCAGTTCTTC. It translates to CASSLSGSYNEQFF.

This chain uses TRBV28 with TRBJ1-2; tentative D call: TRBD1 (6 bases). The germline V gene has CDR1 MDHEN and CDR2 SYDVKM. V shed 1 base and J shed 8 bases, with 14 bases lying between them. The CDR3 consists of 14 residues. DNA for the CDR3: TGTGCCAGCAGTTTATCGGGGGCGAGAGGGGGCTACACCTTC. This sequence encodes CASSLSGARGGYTF.

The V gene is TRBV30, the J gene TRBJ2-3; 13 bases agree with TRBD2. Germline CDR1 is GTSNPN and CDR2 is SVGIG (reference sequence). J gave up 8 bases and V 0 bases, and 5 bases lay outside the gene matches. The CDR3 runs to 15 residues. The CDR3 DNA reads TGTGCCTGGAGTGTACTAGCGGGAGGGCCAGGTACGCAGTATTTT. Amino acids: CAWSVLAGGPGTQYF. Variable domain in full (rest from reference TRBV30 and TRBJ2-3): SQTIHQWPATLVQPVGSPLSLECTVEGTSNPNLYWYRQAAGRGLQLLFYSVGIGQISSEVPQNLSASRPQDRQFILSSKKLLLSDSGFYLCAWSVLAGGPGTQYFGPGTRLTVL.